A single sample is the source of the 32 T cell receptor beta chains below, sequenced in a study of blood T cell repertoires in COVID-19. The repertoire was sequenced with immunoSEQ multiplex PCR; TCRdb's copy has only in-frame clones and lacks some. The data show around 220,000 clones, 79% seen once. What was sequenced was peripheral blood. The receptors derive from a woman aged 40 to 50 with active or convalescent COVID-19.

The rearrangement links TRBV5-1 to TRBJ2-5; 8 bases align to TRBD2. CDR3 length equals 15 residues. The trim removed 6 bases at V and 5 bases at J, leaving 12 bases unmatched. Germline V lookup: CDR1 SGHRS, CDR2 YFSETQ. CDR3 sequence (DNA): TGCGCCAGCACCATGTTGGAGCGGGGGTCGGAGACCCAGTACTTC. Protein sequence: CASTMLERGSETQYF.

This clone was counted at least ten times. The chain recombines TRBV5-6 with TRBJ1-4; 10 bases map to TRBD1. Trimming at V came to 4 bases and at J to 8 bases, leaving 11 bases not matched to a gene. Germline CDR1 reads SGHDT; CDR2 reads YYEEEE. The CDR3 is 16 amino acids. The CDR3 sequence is CASSDAGTGVNEKLFF. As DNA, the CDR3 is TGTGCCAGCAGCGATGCCGGGACAGGGGTAAACGAAAAACTGTTTTTT.

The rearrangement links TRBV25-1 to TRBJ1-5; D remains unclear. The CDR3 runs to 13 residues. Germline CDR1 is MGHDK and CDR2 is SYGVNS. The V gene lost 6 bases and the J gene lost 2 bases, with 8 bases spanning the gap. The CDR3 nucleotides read TGTGCCAGCAGCGGGGTCGGCAATCAGCCCCAGCATTTT. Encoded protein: CASSGVGNQPQHF.

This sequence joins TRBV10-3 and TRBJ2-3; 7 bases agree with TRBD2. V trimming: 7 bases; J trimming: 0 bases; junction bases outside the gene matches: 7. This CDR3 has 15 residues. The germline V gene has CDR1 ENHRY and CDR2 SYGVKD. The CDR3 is CAITDSSGSTDTQYF. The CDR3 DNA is TGTGCCATCACCGATTCTAGCGGAAGCACAGATACGCAGTATTTT.

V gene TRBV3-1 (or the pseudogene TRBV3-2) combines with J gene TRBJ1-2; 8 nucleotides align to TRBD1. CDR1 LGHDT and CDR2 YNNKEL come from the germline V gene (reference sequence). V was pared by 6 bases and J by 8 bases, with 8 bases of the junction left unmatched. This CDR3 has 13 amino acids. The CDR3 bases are TGTGCCAGCAGAAACCAGGGGGCCGAGGGCTACACCTTC. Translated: CASRNQGAEGYTF.

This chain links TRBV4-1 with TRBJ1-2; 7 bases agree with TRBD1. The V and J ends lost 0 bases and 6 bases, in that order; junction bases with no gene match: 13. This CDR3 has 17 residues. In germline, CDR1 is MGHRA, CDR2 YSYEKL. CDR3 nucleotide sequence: TGCGCCAGCAGCCAAGATCGGGCAGGGGGTTCTTTTGATGGCTACACCTTC. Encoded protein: CASSQDRAGGSFDGYTF.

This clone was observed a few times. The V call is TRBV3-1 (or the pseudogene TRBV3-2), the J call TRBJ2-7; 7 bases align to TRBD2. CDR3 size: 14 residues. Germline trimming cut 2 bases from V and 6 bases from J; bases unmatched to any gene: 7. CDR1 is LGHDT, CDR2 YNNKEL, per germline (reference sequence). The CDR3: CASSQSGVEFEQYF. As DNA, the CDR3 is TGTGCCAGCAGCCAAAGCGGGGTTGAATTCGAGCAGTACTTC.

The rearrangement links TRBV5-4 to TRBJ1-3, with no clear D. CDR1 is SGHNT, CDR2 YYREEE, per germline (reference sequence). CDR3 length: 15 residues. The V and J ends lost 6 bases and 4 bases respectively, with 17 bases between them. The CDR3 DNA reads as TGTGCCAGCACCCAAGCATCAGGCTCCGGAAACACCATATATTTT. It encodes CASTQASGSGNTIYF.

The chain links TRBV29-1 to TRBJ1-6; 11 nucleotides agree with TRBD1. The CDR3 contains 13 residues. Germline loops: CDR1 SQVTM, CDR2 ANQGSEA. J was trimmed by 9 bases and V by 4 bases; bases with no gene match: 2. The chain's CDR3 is CSVAGTGGSPLHF. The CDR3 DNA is TGCAGCGTTGCCGGGACAGGGGGTTCACCCCTCCACTTT.

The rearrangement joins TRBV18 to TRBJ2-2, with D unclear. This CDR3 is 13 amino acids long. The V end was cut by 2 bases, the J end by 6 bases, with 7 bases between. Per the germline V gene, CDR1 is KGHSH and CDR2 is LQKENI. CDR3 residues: CASSPSGPGELFF. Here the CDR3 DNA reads TGTGCCAGCTCACCATCGGGTCCCGGGGAGCTGTTTTTT.

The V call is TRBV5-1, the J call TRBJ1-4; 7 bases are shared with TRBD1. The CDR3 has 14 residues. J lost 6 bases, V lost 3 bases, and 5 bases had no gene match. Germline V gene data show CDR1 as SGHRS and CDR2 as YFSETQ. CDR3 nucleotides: TGCGCCAGCAGCTACGGACAGGACTATGAAAAACTGTTTTTT. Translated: CASSYGQDYEKLFF.

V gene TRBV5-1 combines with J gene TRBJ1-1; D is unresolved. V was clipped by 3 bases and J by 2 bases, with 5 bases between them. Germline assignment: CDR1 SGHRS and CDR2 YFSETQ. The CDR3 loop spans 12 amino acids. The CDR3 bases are TGCGCCAGCAGCTCTCCTAACACTGAAGCTTTCTTT. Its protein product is CASSSPNTEAFF.

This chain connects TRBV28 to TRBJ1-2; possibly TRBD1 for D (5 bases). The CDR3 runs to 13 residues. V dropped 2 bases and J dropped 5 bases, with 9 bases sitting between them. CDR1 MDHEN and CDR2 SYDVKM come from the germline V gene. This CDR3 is CASSLGAWYGYTF. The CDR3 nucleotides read TGTGCCAGCAGTTTAGGGGCCTGGTATGGCTACACCTTC.

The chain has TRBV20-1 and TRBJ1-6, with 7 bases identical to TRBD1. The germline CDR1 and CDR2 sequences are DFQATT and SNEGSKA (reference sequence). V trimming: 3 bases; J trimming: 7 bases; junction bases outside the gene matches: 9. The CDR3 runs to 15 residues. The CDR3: CSASRGQRTNSPLHF. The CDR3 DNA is TGCAGTGCTAGTAGGGGACAGAGGACCAATTCACCCCTCCACTTT.

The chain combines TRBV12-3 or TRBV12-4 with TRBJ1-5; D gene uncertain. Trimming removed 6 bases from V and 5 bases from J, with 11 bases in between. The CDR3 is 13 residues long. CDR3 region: CASRVMGHQPQHF. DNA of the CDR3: TGTGCCAGCAGGGTCATGGGCCATCAGCCCCAGCATTTT.

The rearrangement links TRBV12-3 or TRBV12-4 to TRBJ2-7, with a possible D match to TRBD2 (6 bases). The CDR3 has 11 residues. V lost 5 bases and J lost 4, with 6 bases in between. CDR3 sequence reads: CASSGGYEQYV. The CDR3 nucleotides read TGTGCCAGCAGTGGGGGGTACGAGCAGTACGTC.

The CDR3 nucleotides are TGTGCCATCAGGGGAGAGGATGAAAAACTGTTTTTT. Its translation is CAIRGEDEKLFF. The chain combines TRBV10-3 with TRBJ1-4, with D unclear. V shed 6 bases and J shed 6 bases, with 8 bases lying between them. Germline CDR1 is ENHRY and CDR2 is SYGVKD. The CDR3 runs to 12 residues.

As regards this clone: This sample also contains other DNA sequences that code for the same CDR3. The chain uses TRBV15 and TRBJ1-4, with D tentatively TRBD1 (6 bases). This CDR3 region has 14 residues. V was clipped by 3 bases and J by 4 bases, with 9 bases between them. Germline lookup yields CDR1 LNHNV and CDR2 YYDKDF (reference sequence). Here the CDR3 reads CATSSGGSNEKLFF. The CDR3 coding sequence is TGTGCCACCAGCAGTGGGGGCAGTAATGAAAAACTGTTTTTT.

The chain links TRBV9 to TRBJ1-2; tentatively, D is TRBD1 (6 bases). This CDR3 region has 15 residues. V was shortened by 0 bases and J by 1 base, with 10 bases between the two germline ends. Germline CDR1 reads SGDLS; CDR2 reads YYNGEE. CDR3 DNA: TGTGCCAGCAGCGTAGCTGGACAGTATAACTATGGCTACACCTTC. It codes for CASSVAGQYNYGYTF.

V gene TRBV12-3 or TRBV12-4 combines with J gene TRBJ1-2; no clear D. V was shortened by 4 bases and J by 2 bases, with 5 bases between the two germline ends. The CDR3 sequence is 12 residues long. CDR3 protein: CASSWQNYGYTF. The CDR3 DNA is TGTGCCAGCAGTTGGCAGAACTATGGCTACACCTTC.

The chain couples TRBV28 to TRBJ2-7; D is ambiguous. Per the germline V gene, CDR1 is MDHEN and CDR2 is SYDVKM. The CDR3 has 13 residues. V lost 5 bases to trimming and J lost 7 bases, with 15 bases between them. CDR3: CASSEPGSREQYV. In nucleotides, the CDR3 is TGTGCCAGCAGTGAACCGGGTTCTAGGGAGCAGTACGTC.

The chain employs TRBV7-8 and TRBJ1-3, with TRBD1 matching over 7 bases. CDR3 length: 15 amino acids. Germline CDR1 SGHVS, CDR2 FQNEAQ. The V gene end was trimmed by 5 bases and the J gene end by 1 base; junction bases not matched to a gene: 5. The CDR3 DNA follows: TGTGCCAGCAGCGAGACAGGGTTGTCTGGAAACACCATATATTTT. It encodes CASSETGLSGNTIYF.

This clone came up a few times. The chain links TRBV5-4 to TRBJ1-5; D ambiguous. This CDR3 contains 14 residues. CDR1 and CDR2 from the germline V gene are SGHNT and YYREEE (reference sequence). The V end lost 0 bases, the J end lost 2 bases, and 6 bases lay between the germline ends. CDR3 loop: CASSLDAGNQPQHF. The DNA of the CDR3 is TGTGCCAGCAGCTTGGACGCGGGCAATCAGCCCCAGCATTTT.

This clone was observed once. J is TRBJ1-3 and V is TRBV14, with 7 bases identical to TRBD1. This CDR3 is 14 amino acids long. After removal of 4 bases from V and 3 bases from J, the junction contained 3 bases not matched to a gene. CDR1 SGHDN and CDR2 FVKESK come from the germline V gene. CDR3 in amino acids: CASSPQGFGNTIYF. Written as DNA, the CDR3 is TGTGCCAGCAGCCCACAGGGGTTTGGAAACACCATATATTTT. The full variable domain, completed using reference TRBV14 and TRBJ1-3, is EAGVTQFPSHSVIEKGQTVTLRCDPISGHDNLYWYRRVMGKEIKFLLHFVKESKQDESGMPNNRFLAERTGGTYSTLKVQPAELEDSGVYFCASSPQGFGNTIYFGEGSWLTVV.

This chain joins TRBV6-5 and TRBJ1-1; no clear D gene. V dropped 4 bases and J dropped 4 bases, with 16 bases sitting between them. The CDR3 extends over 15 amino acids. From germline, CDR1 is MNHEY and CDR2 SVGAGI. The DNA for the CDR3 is TGTGCCAGCAGTTCCAGGCGGGTCGGTTCCACTGAAGCTTTCTTT. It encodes CASSSRRVGSTEAFF.

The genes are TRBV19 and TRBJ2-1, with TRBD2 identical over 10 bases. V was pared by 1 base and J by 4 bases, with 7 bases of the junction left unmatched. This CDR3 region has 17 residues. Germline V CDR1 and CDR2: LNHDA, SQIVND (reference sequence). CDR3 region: CASSIGLAGDRYNEQFF. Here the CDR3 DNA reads TGTGCCAGTAGTATAGGCCTAGCGGGGGATAGGTACAATGAGCAGTTCTTC.

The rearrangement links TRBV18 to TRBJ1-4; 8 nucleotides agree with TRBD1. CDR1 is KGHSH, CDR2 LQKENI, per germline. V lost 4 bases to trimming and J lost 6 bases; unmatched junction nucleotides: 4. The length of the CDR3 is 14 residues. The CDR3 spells CASSLRGRDEKLFF. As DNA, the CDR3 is TGTGCCAGCTCACTCAGGGGGCGCGATGAAAAACTGTTTTTT.

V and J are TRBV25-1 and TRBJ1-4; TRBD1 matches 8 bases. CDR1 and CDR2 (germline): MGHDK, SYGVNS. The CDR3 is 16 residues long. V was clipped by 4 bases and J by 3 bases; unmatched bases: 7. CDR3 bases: TGTGCCAGCAGTGGAATCCAGGGGGCACCTAATGAAAAACTGTTTTTT. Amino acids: CASSGIQGAPNEKLFF.

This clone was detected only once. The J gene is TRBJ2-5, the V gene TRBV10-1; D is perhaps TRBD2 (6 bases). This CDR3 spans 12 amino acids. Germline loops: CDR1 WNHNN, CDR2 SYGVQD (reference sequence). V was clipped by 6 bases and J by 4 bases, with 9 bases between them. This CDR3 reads CASSAGGETQYF. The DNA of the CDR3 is TGCGCCAGCAGCGCCGGGGGAGAGACCCAGTACTTC.

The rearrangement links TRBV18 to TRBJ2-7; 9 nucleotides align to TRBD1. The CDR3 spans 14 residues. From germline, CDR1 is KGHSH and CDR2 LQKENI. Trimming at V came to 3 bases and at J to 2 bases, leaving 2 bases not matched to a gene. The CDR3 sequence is CASSPRTGAYEQYF. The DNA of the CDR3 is TGTGCCAGCTCACCGCGGACAGGGGCCTACGAGCAGTACTTC. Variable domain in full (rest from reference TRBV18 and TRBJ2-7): NAGVMQNPRHLVRRRGQEARLRCSPMKGHSHVYWYRQLPEEGLKFMVYLQKENIIDESGMPKERFSAEFPKEGPSILRIQQVVRGDSAAYFCASSPRTGAYEQYFGPGTRLTVT.

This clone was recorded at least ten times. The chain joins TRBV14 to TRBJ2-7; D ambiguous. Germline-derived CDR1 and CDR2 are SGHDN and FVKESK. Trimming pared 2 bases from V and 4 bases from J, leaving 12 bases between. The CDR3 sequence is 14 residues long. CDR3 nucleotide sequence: TGTGCCAGCAGCCAATTTGGGTTACAGTACGAGCAGTACTTC. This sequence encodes CASSQFGLQYEQYF.

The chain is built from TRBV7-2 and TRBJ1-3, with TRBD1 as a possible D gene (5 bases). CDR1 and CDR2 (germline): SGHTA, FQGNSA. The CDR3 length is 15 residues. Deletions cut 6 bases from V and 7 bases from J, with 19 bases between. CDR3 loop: CASSRTPDPGNTIYF. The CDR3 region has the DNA TGTGCCAGCAGTCGTACTCCAGACCCAGGGAACACCATATATTTT.